This T cell receptor beta chain came from a study of T cell repertoires in cytomegalovirus infection. Study-wide background: As its CMV epitopes, the study selected recently identified HLA-C-restricted and well-studied HLA-B-restricted targets. Based on public TCR beta signatures, there were indications of CMV infection and of a matching HLA type.

This clonotype was seen a few times. Its antigen is as yet unknown. Each CDR3 protein is one row after TCRdb ran MiXCR on the reads. This table holds fewer than 1,000,000 distinct CDR3 sequences, less than 35% found once. CDR1 LNHNV and CDR2 YYDKDF come from the germline V gene (reference sequence). V was shortened by 8 bases and J by 1 base, with 12 bases between the two germline ends. This CDR3 has 14 amino acids. The chain employs TRBV15 and TRBJ2-1; the D gene is possibly TRBD1 (5 bases). The receptor was derived from a human donor in good health (CMV status not recorded). Some clones in this sample may be carry-over from other donors' samples. The material was cultured CD8+ T cells from PBMCs, obtained from culture after CMV antigen stimulation. In nucleotides, the CDR3 is TGTGCCACCTGGCAGGGCCTATCCTACAATGAGCAGTTCTTC. Its protein is CATWQGLSYNEQFF.